This is a list of T cell receptor beta chains from one sample in a study of T cells in Graves' hyperthyroidism and ophthalmopathy. A single record per CDR3 protein comes from TCRdb applying MiXCR to the multiplex PCR reads. The repertoire has about 420,000 distinct CDR3 sequences, roughly an eighth of them found once; the top ten carry roughly 4.8%. The specimen was blood. The receptors stem from a woman aged 18-29 years with Graves' hyperthyroidism. Both conserved end residues are part of each CDR3. D genes are given only for firm matches. A clone size is listed for some rows: how often the clone was seen (once, few, many), or a class if it is expanded.

v_gene,d_gene,j_gene,abundance,CDR3nt,CDR3aa
TRBV28,.,TRBJ2-5,many,TGTGCCAGCAGTTCGGGGGGCTGGGAGACCCAGTACTTC,CASSSGGWETQYF
TRBV9,.,TRBJ2-2,few,TGTGCCAGCAGCGCGAGGGGGGGAGTGGACACCGGGGAGCTGTTTTTT,CASSARGGVDTGELFF
TRBV27,TRBD1,TRBJ2-1,.,TGTGCCAGCAGTTTAGCCAGGGGACAGGAGCAGTTCTTC,CASSLARGQEQFF
TRBV5-1,.,TRBJ2-2,.,TGCGCCAGCAGCCCCGAGAAGCGGCTCTACACCGGGGAGCTGTTTTTT,CASSPEKRLYTGELFF
TRBV11-2,.,TRBJ1-2,many,TGTGCCAGCAGCTTAGTGGGGAGGGAGGACATCTATGGCTACACCTTC,CASSLVGREDIYGYTF
TRBV2,TRBD1,TRBJ2-5,few,TGTGCCAGCAGTGAAAACAGGGGGGAGACCCAGTACTTC,CASSENRGETQYF
TRBV11-2,.,TRBJ2-6,many,TGTGCCAGCAGCGGAGTATGGAGCGGGGCCAACGTCCTGACTTTC,CASSGVWSGANVLTF
TRBV4-2,.,TRBJ1-5,.,TGTGCCAGCAGCCATCCCGGCGACGGTCAGCCCCAGCATTTT,CASSHPGDGQPQHF
TRBV20-1,TRBD2,TRBJ2-7,many,TGCAGTGCTAGAGGCACTAGCGGGAGGGCCAGGTACGAGCAGTACTTC,CSARGTSGRARYEQYF
TRBV20-1,.,TRBJ1-1,.,TGCAGTGCTAGAGATCTGGGGTATGAAGCTTTCTTT,CSARDLGYEAFF
TRBV7-6,TRBD2,TRBJ2-4,many,TGTGCCAGCAGCCGAGGGACTAGCGAGGCCATTCAGTACTTC,CASSRGTSEAIQYF
TRBV11-2,.,TRBJ2-7,many,TGTGCCAGCAGCTTAGAGGCGGGGACCTACGAGCAGTACTTC,CASSLEAGTYEQYF
TRBV7-9,.,TRBJ1-1,many,TGTGCCAGCAGCTCCCGGCCGCCGGAGAACACTGAAGCTTTCTTT,CASSSRPPENTEAFF
TRBV28,.,TRBJ1-1,many,TGTGCCAGCAGCGGTAATGGAGCTTTCTTT,CASSGNGAFF
TRBV5-1,.,TRBJ1-6,few,TGCGCCAGCAATGAAGAGGGTTCACCCCTCCACTTT,CASNEEGSPLHF
TRBV4-3,.,TRBJ2-7,few,TGCGCCAGCAGCCAAGACAAGGGCTTGAGATACGAGCAGTACTTC,CASSQDKGLRYEQYF
TRBV28,TRBD2,TRBJ2-5,.,TGTGCCAGCAGTGGAGAAAGGGGACTAGCGGGAGAGGAGACCCAGTACTTC,CASSGERGLAGEETQYF
TRBV12-3/TRBV12-4,.,TRBJ2-3,many,TGTGCCAGCAGTTCTCGACGGGGTGACACAGATACGCAGTATTTT,CASSSRRGDTDTQYF
TRBV4-2,TRBD2,TRBJ2-1,.,TGTGCCAGCAGCCTCGGGGTGGTACTAGCGGGAGTCACCTACAATGAGCAGTTCTTC,CASSLGVVLAGVTYNEQFF
TRBV20-1,TRBD2,TRBJ2-1,many,TGCAGTGCTAGAGACGCGGGAGGATCCTACAATGAGCAGTTCTTC,CSARDAGGSYNEQFF
TRBV12-3/TRBV12-4,TRBD2,TRBJ2-7,many,TGTGCCAGCAGTTTAGGGGGTAGCGGGAGGCCGAGCTCCTACGAGCAGTACTTC,CASSLGGSGRPSSYEQYF
TRBV7-9,.,TRBJ2-7,many,TGTGCCAGCAGCTCGACACAGGAGTCCCCTTCCGAGCAGTACTTC,CASSSTQESPSEQYF
TRBV6-1,.,TRBJ2-5,many,TGTGCCAGCGGGAGGAACCAAGAGACCCAGTACTTC,CASGRNQETQYF
TRBV10-3,.,TRBJ2-1,many,TGTGCCATCAGCGTTACCACGGGAAATGAGCAGTTCTTC,CAISVTTGNEQFF
TRBV25-1,.,TRBJ1-5,many,TGTGCCAGCAGTGCAAACCCCACGCAGGGGATTAATCAGCCCCAGCATTTT,CASSANPTQGINQPQHF
TRBV4-3,.,TRBJ2-7,.,TGCGCCAGCAAAGCACAGGAGTCCTACGAGCAGTACTTC,CASKAQESYEQYF